These 19 T cell receptor beta chains came from one sample sequenced in a study of post-analysis software for immune sequencing data. Antigens for these TCRs are unknown. Study-level findings and limits: A few TRBV segments appeared more often in patients than in controls, and TRBV5-6, TRBV5-1 and TRBV20-1 were among these.

Sequencing libraries made from TCR beta cDNA carried unique molecular identifiers. Each CDR3 protein is one row after TCRdb ran MiXCR on the PCR reads. Found here are roughly 580,000 distinct CDR3 sequences, 40% to 50% of them singletons; the top ten hold more than 1.5%. The sequenced material came from blood. The receptor source for this set is a girl aged 10 to 17 with multiple sclerosis.

The chain joins TRBV7-9 to TRBJ1-6, with a weak D call TRBD1 (6 bases). The length of the CDR3 is 14 residues. The V and J ends lost 3 bases and 6 bases respectively, with 9 bases between them. CDR1 SEHNR and CDR2 FQNEAQ come from the germline V gene (reference sequence). CDR3 in amino acids: CASSFKGGNSPLHF. In nucleotides, the CDR3 is TGTGCCAGCAGCTTTAAAGGGGGTAATTCACCCCTCCACTTT.

The chain carries TRBV2 and TRBJ2-6; D is unresolved. Germline CDR1 reads SNHLY; CDR2 reads FYNNEI. The V end was cut by 9 bases, the J end by 0 bases, with 6 bases between. The CDR3 loop spans 13 amino acids. The CDR3 nucleotides are TGTGCCAGTGGGGTCTCTGGGGCCAACGTCCTGACTTTC. This sequence encodes CASGVSGANVLTF.

The chain combines TRBV12-3 or TRBV12-4 with TRBJ2-4; D is tentatively TRBD1 or TRBD2 (6 bases each). V was cut by 3 bases and J by 3 bases, with 12 bases left in between. This CDR3 contains 15 residues. This CDR3 is CASSFGGQRKNIQYF. The CDR3 bases are TGTGCCAGCAGTTTCGGGGGACAACGCAAAAACATTCAGTACTTC.

A remark on this clonotype: The junction departs from germline at one end; a sequencing error may be responsible. This chain links TRBV18 with TRBJ2-1; 7 positions match TRBD1. Germline values: CDR1 KGHSH, CDR2 LQKENI. The CDR3 covers 17 residues. The CDR3 DNA sequence: TGTGCCAGCTCGAGAGGCCCGGGACAGAGCTCCTACAATGAACAGTTCTTC. Its protein is CASSRGPGQSSYNEQFF.

This clonotype has just a few counts. The CDR3 DNA reads as TGTGCCAGCAGAGAGGTATCCGCGTACGAGCAGTACTTC. Protein: CASREVSAYEQYF. The chain uses TRBV6-2 or TRBV6-3 and TRBJ2-7; D is undetermined. Germline V lookup: CDR1 MNHEY, CDR2 SVGEGT. Trimming took off 6 bases at V and 4 bases at J, with 13 bases between the two ends. This CDR3 contains 13 residues.

The genes are TRBV5-1 and TRBJ1-2, with TRBD1 as a possible D gene (5 bases). Germline CDR1 reads SGHRS; CDR2 reads YFSETQ. The V end lost 7 bases, the J end lost 3 bases, and 13 bases lay between the germline ends. The CDR3 totals 13 residues. The CDR3 DNA reads TGCGCCAGCGGCCCGGGGACCTACTATGGCTACACCTTC. Translation gives CASGPGTYYGYTF.

Remarks on this clonotype: One end of the junction fails to match germline, which may point to a read error. The CDR3 protein is CVSSPGGSYEQYF. The DNA for the CDR3 is TGTGTCAGCAGCCCCGGGGGCTCCTACGAGCAGTACTTC. The J gene is TRBJ2-7, the V gene TRBV5-6; tentatively, D is TRBD2 (6 bases). Germline CDR1 is SGHDT and CDR2 is YYEEEE. The CDR3 is made up of 13 amino acids.

The chain recombines TRBV27 with TRBJ2-4, with D perhaps matching TRBD1 (6 bases). Near its end, the DNA agrees better with TRBJ2-7, so the J call may be wrong. Germline V CDR1 and CDR2: MNHEY, SMNVEV (reference sequence). The CDR3 runs 13 residues. For the CDR3, the DNA is TGTGCCAGCAGTTTTAGCAGGGGCTACGAGCAGTACTTC. Protein product: CASSFSRGYEQYF.

V and J are TRBV7-9 and TRBJ2-7; 7 bases line up with TRBD2. CDR3 length: 15 residues. Germline CDR1 is SEHNR and CDR2 is FQNEAQ (reference sequence). V dropped 0 bases and J dropped 3; count of bases not matched to a gene: 5. Here the CDR3 DNA reads TGTGCCAGCAGCTTAGCAGGGACTACCAGCTACGAGCAGTACTTC. Translated: CASSLAGTTSYEQYF.

This clonotype was seen more than once but under ten times. The chain employs TRBV7-9 and TRBJ2-7; no clear D gene. V was pared by 4 bases and J by 2 bases, with 18 bases between. Germline lookup yields CDR1 SEHNR and CDR2 FQNEAQ (reference sequence). The length of the CDR3 is 16 residues. In DNA form, the CDR3 reads TGTGCCAGCAGCTCCCTGGCGTTTGGCGAGGCCTACGAGCAGTACTTC. It codes for CASSSLAFGEAYEQYF.

This chain links TRBV7-8 with TRBJ2-6, with 8 bases lining up with TRBD1. Germline CDR1 and CDR2: SGHVS and FQNEAQ. This CDR3 has 19 amino acids. The V and J ends lost 5 bases and 0 bases, in that order; junction bases with no gene match: 12. The CDR3 nucleotides are TGTGCCAGCAGCCGCCATGACAGGGGTTTCTTCTCTGGGGCCAACGTCCTGACTTTC. It specifies CASSRHDRGFFSGANVLTF. The complete variable domain, with remaining parts taken from reference TRBV7-8 and TRBJ2-6, reads GAGVSQSPRYKVAKRGQDVALRCDPISGHVSLFWYQQALGQGPEFLTYFQNEAQLDKSGLPSDRFFAERPEGSVSTLKIQRTQQEDSAVYLCASSRHDRGFFSGANVLTFGAGSRLTVL.

The chain uses TRBV10-3 and TRBJ2-1, with D possibly TRBD2 on 6 matching bases. The CDR3 has 14 residues. Germline assignment: CDR1 ENHRY and CDR2 SYGVKD. Trimming left V 11 bases short and J 6 bases short, with 20 bases between. In nucleotides, the CDR3 is TGTGCCGTTAGTGACGTAGCGGCACTCAATGAGCAGTTCTTC. Translated, it gives CAVSDVAALNEQFF.

Points on this clonotype: At one end the junction does not follow the germline gene, possibly because of a read error. The V gene is TRBV24-1, the J gene TRBJ1-1; D is undetermined. The CDR3 has 15 residues. Germline V gives CDR1 KGHDR, CDR2 SFDVKD. CDR3 DNA: TGTGCCACCAGTGATTCGTCGGGAGCGAACACTGAAGATTTCTTT. This translates into CATSDSSGANTEDFF.

This clonotype has only a few counts. The rearrangement joins TRBV7-9 to TRBJ1-2, with 7 positions matching TRBD1. This CDR3 has 14 amino acids. V lost 5 bases, J lost 4 bases, and 7 bases stayed unmatched. CDR1 SEHNR and CDR2 FQNEAQ come from the germline V gene (reference sequence). The CDR3 loop reads CASSLMTGTYGYTF. The CDR3 DNA is TGTGCCAGCAGCCTGATGACAGGGACCTATGGCTACACCTTC.

In its sample, this clonotype was seen a few times. V and J are TRBV7-2 and TRBJ2-4; D is possibly TRBD2 (6 bases). CDR1 is SGHTA, CDR2 FQGNSA, per germline. The CDR3 is made up of 15 amino acids. The V end was cut by 1 base, the J end by 3 bases, with 10 bases between. This CDR3 is CASSLGREVKNIQYF. In nucleotides, the CDR3 is TGTGCCAGCAGCTTAGGCAGGGAGGTCAAAAACATTCAGTACTTC. The variable domain in full, with the rest retrieved from reference TRBV7-2 and TRBJ2-4, is GAGVSQSPSNKVTEKGKDVELRCDPISGHTALYWYRQSLGQGLEFLIYFQGNSAPDKSGLPSDRFSAERTGGSVSTLTIQRTQQEDSAVYLCASSLGREVKNIQYFGAGTRLSVL.

Only a few counts were recorded for this clonotype. The rearrangement links TRBV25-1 to TRBJ1-1, with TRBD1 matching over 9 bases. The CDR3 is 13 residues long. J was trimmed by 9 bases and V by 4 bases; bases with no gene match: 6. Per the germline V gene, CDR1 is MGHDK and CDR2 is SYGVNS. The DNA of the CDR3 is TGTGCCAGCAGTGTTCAGGACAGGGGAAAAGCTTTCTTT. It specifies CASSVQDRGKAFF.

Only a few counts were recorded for this clonotype. V gene TRBV11-1 combines with J gene TRBJ2-5; 10 positions match TRBD1. Germline assignment: CDR1 SGHAT and CDR2 FQDESV (reference sequence). The CDR3 runs to 15 residues. The V gene end was trimmed by 4 bases and the J gene end by 2 bases; junction bases not matched to a gene: 4. This chain's CDR3 is CASSSGTGAQETQYF. The CDR3 coding sequence is TGTGCCAGCAGCTCCGGGACAGGGGCTCAAGAGACCCAGTACTTC. Complete variable domain (other parts from reference TRBV11-1 and TRBJ2-5): EAEVAQSPRYKITEKSQAVAFWCDPISGHATLYWYRQILGQGPELLVQFQDESVVDDSQLPKDRFSAERLKGVDSTLKIQPAELGDSAMYLCASSSGTGAQETQYFGPGTRLLVL.

The chain links TRBV7-2 to TRBJ2-7; weak D call: TRBD2 (6 bases). This CDR3 contains 13 residues. Per germline, CDR1 SGHTA and CDR2 FQGNSA. The germline V and J ends were trimmed by 8 bases and 0 bases, with 11 bases remaining between them. CDR3 coding DNA: TGTGCCAGCGCCCCGGGGGTCTCCTACGAGCAGTACTTC. As protein: CASAPGVSYEQYF. Complete variable domain (other parts from reference TRBV7-2 and TRBJ2-7): GAGVSQSPSNKVTEKGKDVELRCDPISGHTALYWYRQSLGQGLEFLIYFQGNSAPDKSGLPSDRFSAERTGGSVSTLTIQRTQQEDSAVYLCASAPGVSYEQYFGPGTRLTVT.

This clonotype was seen a few times. The chain carries TRBV12-5 and TRBJ2-1, with D possibly being TRBD1 or TRBD2 (5 bases each). Trimming left V 1 base short and J 6 bases short, with 7 bases between. CDR1 is LGHNT and CDR2 is FRNRAP in the germline V gene. The CDR3 consists of 13 residues. The CDR3 loop reads CASGLGGGNEQFF. DNA for the CDR3: TGTGCTAGTGGTTTGGGTGGGGGCAATGAGCAGTTCTTC.